Shown below are 28 T cell receptor beta chains from a single sample sequenced in a study of OX40 agonist ivuxolimab in advanced cancers. Measured with immunoSEQ multiplex PCR; TCRdb has only the in-frame clones, and not every one. This table has approximately 17,000 clones, more than 70% appearing once. Sample: CD4+ or CD8+ T cells sorted from blood, taken in a trial of the OX40 agonist ivuxolimab. These receptors originate from an adult with an advanced solid tumor such as melanoma, head and neck, liver or kidney cancer.

This clone has a single count. This chain links TRBV7-9 with TRBJ1-1; D is ambiguous. Germline values: CDR1 SEHNR, CDR2 FQNEAQ (reference sequence). Trimming took off 5 bases at V and 3 bases at J, with 10 bases between the two ends. This CDR3 spans 13 amino acids. For the CDR3, the DNA is TGTGCCAGCAGCAGACCAAAGGACACTGAAGCTTTCTTT. As protein: CASSRPKDTEAFF.

This chain links TRBV11-3 with TRBJ2-2, with D perhaps matching TRBD1 (5 bases). V lost 5 bases and J lost 7, with 11 bases in between. Germline V gene lookup returns CDR1 SGHNT and CDR2 YENEEA. The length of the CDR3 is 13 residues. This CDR3 is CASSPRQSGELFF. The CDR3 DNA sequence: TGTGCCAGCAGCCCCCGACAGAGCGGGGAGCTGTTTTTT.

To note about this clone: Compared with germline, one end of the junction differs, possibly owing to a read error. The V call is TRBV2, the J call TRBJ2-7; no reliable D call. Germline V gives CDR1 SNHLY, CDR2 FYNNEI. The CDR3 runs to 12 residues. The CDR3 coding sequence is TGTGCCAGCAATGAAGGGAACTGGGAGCAGTACTTC. Translation gives CASNEGNWEQYF. The variable domain in full, completed from reference TRBV2 and TRBJ2-7, reads EPEVTQTPSHQVTQMGQEVILRCVPISNHLYFYWYRQILGQKVEFLVSFYNNEISEKSEIFDDQFSVERPDGSNFTLKIRSTKLEDSAMYFCASNEGNWEQYFGPGTRLTVT.

The genes are TRBV4-2 and TRBJ2-1; D uncertain. V was shortened by 0 bases and J by 1 base, with 13 bases between the two germline ends. The CDR3 totals 17 residues. CDR1 is LGHNA and CDR2 is YNFKEQ in the germline V gene. The CDR3 loop is CASSQDLRRLSYNEQFF. DNA of the CDR3: TGTGCCAGCAGCCAAGATCTTAGGAGACTTTCCTACAATGAGCAGTTCTTC.

The genes are TRBV27 and TRBJ2-3, with 7 bases matching TRBD2. This CDR3 spans 13 amino acids. Germline CDR1 MNHEY, CDR2 SMNVEV (reference sequence). V gave up 7 bases and J gave up 14 bases; unmatched junction bases: 15. The CDR3 nucleotides read TGTGCCAGCACTCAAATCATGAGCGGGGAGTGGTATTTT. Residues: CASTQIMSGEWYF.

This chain links TRBV5-1 with TRBJ2-3; 8 bases map to TRBD1. The J segment lost 4 bases and the V segment lost 4 bases, leaving 8 bases of the junction unmatched. The CDR3 totals 15 residues. CDR1 SGHRS and CDR2 YFSETQ come from the germline V gene. The CDR3 DNA is TGCGCCAGCAGCGGCCCCGGGACAGGTTCAGATACGCAGTATTTT. Residues: CASSGPGTGSDTQYF. Complete variable domain (other parts from reference TRBV5-1 and TRBJ2-3): KAGVTQTPRYLIKTRGQQVTLSCSPISGHRSVSWYQQTPGQGLQFLFEYFSETQRNKGNFPGRFSGRQFSNSRSEMNVSTLELGDSALYLCASSGPGTGSDTQYFGPGTRLTVL.

CDR3 coding DNA: TGTGCCAGCAGCTCTCGGGTAGCGGGGTTCCAAGAGACCCAGTACTTC. It yields the protein CASSSRVAGFQETQYF. V gene TRBV7-6 combines with J gene TRBJ2-5, with 8 nucleotides matching TRBD2. The CDR3 length is 16 residues. Germline CDR1 and CDR2: SGHVS and FNYEAQ. With 4 bases clipped from V and 1 base from J, the junction kept 8 bases outside the gene matches.

The rearrangement uses TRBV6-1 and TRBJ2-3; weak D call: TRBD1 (6 bases). This CDR3 has 15 residues. Germline V gene sequence: CDR1 MNHNS, CDR2 SASEGT. Trimming stripped 0 bases from V and 6 bases from J, with 13 bases between. The CDR3 is CASSEALGAPDTQYF. The DNA of the CDR3 is TGTGCCAGCAGTGAAGCTTTGGGGGCCCCGGATACGCAGTATTTT.

This sequence joins TRBV27 and TRBJ2-1, with 11 bases that match TRBD2. Germline CDR1 and CDR2: MNHEY and SMNVEV (reference sequence). The CDR3 runs to 14 residues. The trim removed 8 bases at V and 1 base at J, leaving 1 base unmatched. The CDR3 is CASGLAGSYNEQFF. In nucleotides, the CDR3 is TGTGCCAGCGGACTAGCGGGTTCCTACAATGAGCAGTTCTTC.

The CDR3 region has the DNA TGTGCCAGTAGATCAGCCCGACTGGGCCCCACTGAAGCTTTCTTT. It encodes CASRSARLGPTEAFF. The gene calls are TRBV19 and TRBJ1-1, with D unresolved. CDR3 length: 15 amino acids. CDR1 is LNHDA and CDR2 is SQIVND in the germline V gene (reference sequence). V shed 6 bases and J shed 4 bases, with 18 bases lying between them.

The chain links TRBV5-4 to TRBJ2-1; TRBD2 aligns across 10 bases. V lost 0 bases, J lost 7 bases, and 4 bases stayed unmatched. This CDR3 region has 15 residues. The germline V gene encodes CDR1 SGHNT and CDR2 YYREEE (reference sequence). DNA for the CDR3: TGTGCCAGCAGCTTGGGCCGGACTAGCGGAAATGAGCAGTTCTTC. Translated, it gives CASSLGRTSGNEQFF.

The rearrangement links TRBV27 to TRBJ2-7, with 9 bases aligning to TRBD1. The CDR3 consists of 16 residues. J gave up 2 bases and V 8 bases, and 13 bases lay outside the gene matches. Germline V gene data show CDR1 as MNHEY and CDR2 as SMNVEV (reference sequence). CDR3 nucleotide sequence: TGTGCCAGCTCGAGAGCCGGACAGGGGATCCCCTACGAGCAGTACTTC. It codes for CASSRAGQGIPYEQYF.

This chain joins TRBV7-3 and TRBJ2-1, with D possibly matching TRBD2 (5 bases). CDR1 is SGHTA and CDR2 is FQGTGA in the germline V gene. V shed 2 bases and J shed 7 bases, with 18 bases lying between them. This CDR3 has 16 amino acids. In DNA form, the CDR3 reads TGTGCCAGCAGCTTAGCCGGAAGAGCGCGAGGGAATGAGCAGTTCTTC. Translated, it gives CASSLAGRARGNEQFF.

V and J are TRBV30 and TRBJ2-1, with a weak D call TRBD2 (5 bases). V was trimmed by 7 bases and J by 7 bases, leaving 14 bases between them. Germline values: CDR1 GTSNPN, CDR2 SVGIG (reference sequence). CDR3 length equals 12 residues. CDR3 sequence: CASGVGGNEQFF. For the CDR3, the DNA is TGTGCCTCTGGAGTAGGCGGGAATGAGCAGTTCTTC. Full variable domain (missing parts from reference TRBV30 and TRBJ2-1): SQTIHQWPATLVQPVGSPLSLECTVEGTSNPNLYWYRQAAGRGLQLLFYSVGIGQISSEVPQNLSASRPQDRQFILSSKKLLLSDSGFYLCASGVGGNEQFFGPGTRLTVL.

V usage is TRBV2 and J usage is TRBJ2-1; TRBD2 matches 7 bases. The junction had 12 bases not matched to a gene; V was cut back by 7 bases and J by 9 bases. CDR1 and CDR2 (germline): SNHLY, FYNNEI. The CDR3 spans 14 residues. The CDR3 DNA reads as TGTGCCAGCAAGGCGGAACTAGCGTTCTCTGAGCAGTTCTTC. Amino acids: CASKAELAFSEQFF.

In this sample, this clone turned up once. CDR3 nucleotide sequence: TGTGCCAGCAGCTTAGCGGAGTACTATGGCTACACCTTC. Translated: CASSLAEYYGYTF. The chain has TRBV11-3 and TRBJ1-2; D remains unclear. CDR3 size: 13 residues. The germline gives CDR1 SGHNT, CDR2 YENEEA. V gave up 1 base and J gave up 3 bases, with 6 bases separating them.

J is TRBJ2-3 and V is TRBV7-7, with D unresolved. This CDR3 comprises 13 residues. V gave up 5 bases and J gave up 3 bases, with 9 bases separating them. CDR1 is SSHAT and CDR2 is FNYEAQ in the germline V gene (reference sequence). CDR3 nucleotides: TGTGCCAGCAGCCCCCCTGGGACAGATACGCAGTATTTT. Protein product: CASSPPGTDTQYF.

This chain links TRBV18 with TRBJ2-1; 9 nucleotides align to TRBD2. V shed 3 bases, J shed 1 base, and the junction held 10 bases outside the gene matches. Germline CDR1 is KGHSH and CDR2 is LQKENI. The CDR3 sequence is 18 residues long. DNA of the CDR3: TGTGCCAGCTCACCCTCTCGGGGTAGCGGGAGTTCCTACAATGAGCAGTTCTTC. Its protein is CASSPSRGSGSSYNEQFF.

J is TRBJ2-1 and V is TRBV11-2, with D tentatively TRBD1 (6 bases). The CDR3 runs to 13 residues. Germline CDR1 reads SGHAT; CDR2 reads FQNNGV. Trimming took off 3 bases at V and 9 bases at J, with 12 bases between the two ends. In DNA, the CDR3 is TGTGCCAGCAGCTTGGACAGCCAACTTGAGCAGTTCTTC. Its protein product is CASSLDSQLEQFF. The full variable domain, its missing parts supplied by reference TRBV11-2 and TRBJ2-1, is EAGVAQSPRYKIIEKRQSVAFWCNPISGHATLYWYQQILGQGPKLLIQFQNNGVVDDSQLPKDRFSAERLKGVDSTLKIQPAKLEDSAVYLCASSLDSQLEQFFGPGTRLTVL.

This sequence joins TRBV10-3 and TRBJ2-1, with 8 bases that match TRBD1. After removal of 10 bases from V and 9 bases from J, the junction contained 5 bases not matched to a gene. Per the germline V gene, CDR1 is ENHRY and CDR2 is SYGVKD. This CDR3 is 11 amino acids long. Here the CDR3 reads CASQGAGEQFF. CDR3 DNA: TGTGCCAGTCAGGGGGCTGGTGAGCAGTTCTTC.

CDR3 protein: CASSLVGGSYEQYF. Here the CDR3 DNA reads TGTGCCAGCAGCTTGGTGGGGGGGTCCTACGAGCAGTACTTC. The chain employs TRBV5-4 and TRBJ2-7; 7 positions match TRBD2. Germline V CDR1 and CDR2: SGHNT, YYREEE (reference sequence). This CDR3 comprises 14 residues. Trimming took 0 bases from V and 1 from J; bases not matched to a gene: 1.

The genes are TRBV13 and TRBJ1-3, with 8 bases aligning to TRBD1. Germline lookup yields CDR1 PRHDT and CDR2 FYEKMQ (reference sequence). V lost 5 bases to trimming and J lost 2 bases; unmatched junction nucleotides: 11. CDR3 length equals 17 residues. Written as DNA, the CDR3 is TGTGCCAGCAGCCCACACGGAACAGGGGGAGCTGGAAACACCATATATTTT. This codes for CASSPHGTGGAGNTIYF. Full variable domain (remainder filled in from reference TRBV13 and TRBJ1-3): AAGVIQSPRHLIKEKRETATLKCYPIPRHDTVYWYQQGPGQDPQFLISFYEKMQSDKGSIPDRFSAQQFSDYHSELNMSSLELGDSALYFCASSPHGTGGAGNTIYFGEGSWLTVV.

The chain employs TRBV19 and TRBJ1-2; D gene unclear. The length of the CDR3 is 16 residues. Germline CDR1 is LNHDA and CDR2 is SQIVND (reference sequence). Trimming took 7 bases from V and 4 from J, leaving 22 bases between them. CDR3 sequence (DNA): TGTGCCAGTAACCCCACCTCTTTTGAGTTTGGCTATGGCTACACCTTC. Translating gives CASNPTSFEFGYGYTF.

The CDR3 DNA reads as TGTGCCAGCTCTACCTCCCGGGACAGCGATTACGAGCAGTACTTC. Translated: CASSTSRDSDYEQYF. This sequence joins TRBV2 and TRBJ2-5, with 7 nucleotides matching TRBD1. The J call could be wrong; TRBJ2-7 is a better fit for the DNA end. This CDR3 contains 15 residues. From germline, CDR1 is SNHLY and CDR2 FYNNEI.

The CDR3 loop is CASSLNYGRNTEAFF. The CDR3 DNA sequence: TGTGCCAGCAGCTTGAATTATGGCAGGAACACTGAAGCTTTCTTT. V and J are TRBV5-8 and TRBJ1-1; D is unclear. The CDR3 covers 15 residues. Germline CDR1 is SGHTS and CDR2 is YDEGEE. V was shortened by 1 base and J by 1 base, with 11 bases between the two germline ends.

V usage is TRBV9 and J usage is TRBJ1-4; no clear D. Per germline, CDR1 SGDLS and CDR2 YYNGEE. The V and J ends lost 0 bases and 6 bases respectively, with 15 bases between them. This CDR3 comprises 16 residues. CDR3 nucleotides: TGTGCCAGCAGCGTAGGCCCCGTTGCTCTATATGAAAAACTGTTTTTT. It specifies CASSVGPVALYEKLFF.

The chain joins TRBV7-9 to TRBJ1-5; TRBD1 might be the D (5 bases). Germline CDR1 reads SEHNR; CDR2 reads FQNEAQ (reference sequence). V gave up 5 bases and J gave up 11 bases, with 10 bases separating them. This CDR3 spans 11 amino acids. The CDR3: CASSTGATQHF. The CDR3 coding sequence is TGTGCCAGCAGCACCGGGGCAACCCAGCATTTT.

This clone was counted only a few times. The gene calls are TRBV11-3 and TRBJ1-6; 7 bases fit TRBD1. Trimming took 4 bases from V and 9 from J; bases not matched to a gene: 6. Germline V CDR1 and CDR2: SGHNT, YENEEA. The CDR3 runs 14 residues. The CDR3 region has the DNA TGTGCCAGCAGCTCCGTTAGGGACAGTTCACCCCTCCACTTT. Residues: CASSSVRDSSPLHF.